This passage covers 13 T cell receptor beta chains from one sample sequenced in a study of siplizumab effects on memory and regulatory T cells. The assay was immunoSEQ multiplex PCR, and TCRdb's table has in-frame clones only and misses some. Of 80,000 to 130,000 clones in the sample, 94% were seen once. Sequenced sample: Tregs sorted from blood. Receptors originate from a human donor in good health.

The rearrangement joins TRBV5-1 to TRBJ2-1; TRBD2 agrees at 7 bases. J was trimmed by 1 base and V by 6 bases; bases with no gene match: 7. Germline V CDR1 and CDR2: SGHRS, YFSETQ. This CDR3 contains 15 residues. The CDR3 sequence is CASKWGGSSYNEQFF. The DNA of the CDR3 is TGCGCCAGCAAATGGGGCGGGAGTTCCTACAATGAGCAGTTCTTC.

The chain recombines TRBV10-2 with TRBJ2-7; no definite D call. Per the germline V gene, CDR1 is WSHSY and CDR2 is SAAADI. Trimming removed 8 bases at V and 2 bases at J, with 10 bases between. This CDR3 has 12 amino acids. The CDR3 coding sequence is TGCGCCAGCGGAGCCTGGGCCTACGAGCAGTACTTC. Residues: CASGAWAYEQYF.

The chain is built from TRBV19 and TRBJ1-3, with D uncertain. Trimming took off 5 bases at V and 0 bases at J, with 17 bases between the two ends. Germline CDR1 LNHDA, CDR2 SQIVND (reference sequence). CDR3 length equals 17 residues. CDR3 in amino acids: CASSRRAPTSSGNTIYF. The CDR3 nucleotides read TGTGCCAGTAGTCGAAGGGCCCCGACATCCTCTGGAAACACCATATATTTT. The full variable domain, its missing parts supplied by reference TRBV19 and TRBJ1-3, is DGGITQSPKYLFRKEGQNVTLSCEQNLNHDAMYWYRQDPGQGLRLIYYSQIVNDFQKGDIAEGYSVSREKKESFPLTVTSAQKNPTAFYLCASSRRAPTSSGNTIYFGEGSWLTVV.

The gene calls are TRBV25-1 and TRBJ1-1; D gene ambiguous. The CDR3 consists of 13 residues. V was trimmed by 1 base and J by 11 bases, leaving 14 bases between them. Germline assignment: CDR1 MGHDK and CDR2 SYGVNS. In DNA, the CDR3 is TGTGCCAGCAGTGAATCCCCAGCTCCCAGGGCTTTCTTT. Translating gives CASSESPAPRAFF.

V usage is TRBV18 and J usage is TRBJ2-7; D may correspond to TRBD1 or TRBD2 (5 bases each). This CDR3 contains 15 residues. The V end was cut by 5 bases, the J end by 9 bases, with 23 bases between. Germline V gene lookup returns CDR1 KGHSH and CDR2 LQKENI. The CDR3 DNA follows: TGTGCCAGCTCAGTCTACCGGGACCACAAGACGAGGCAGTACTTC. Its protein product is CASSVYRDHKTRQYF.

V is TRBV2 and J is TRBJ2-1; D uncertain. V lost 6 bases and J 4 bases, leaving 10 bases between the germline ends. From germline, CDR1 is SNHLY and CDR2 FYNNEI. This CDR3 is built from 13 residues. CDR3 DNA: TGTGCCAGCAGCTATGACAAATACAATGAGCAGTTCTTC. Translating gives CASSYDKYNEQFF.

The J gene is TRBJ2-1, the V gene TRBV9; maybe TRBD2 (6 bases). The CDR3 contains 15 residues. Trimming left V 2 bases short and J 0 bases short, with 9 bases between. Germline CDR1 SGDLS, CDR2 YYNGEE. This CDR3 is CASSVWEASYNEQFF. In DNA, the CDR3 is TGTGCCAGCAGCGTCTGGGAGGCCTCCTACAATGAGCAGTTCTTC.

This clone was counted a single time. Here the CDR3 reads CASSLEIRGRLYNEQFF. CDR3 DNA sequence: TGTGCCAGCAGCTTAGAGATTCGGGGGAGGTTGTACAATGAGCAGTTCTTC. The chain uses TRBV11-2 and TRBJ2-1, with a possible D match to TRBD2 (6 bases). Germline values: CDR1 SGHAT, CDR2 FQNNGV. The V end was cut by 0 bases, the J end by 4 bases, with 16 bases between. The CDR3 loop spans 17 amino acids.

This chain uses TRBV11-3 with TRBJ2-7; TRBD2 aligns across 8 bases. This CDR3 has 14 residues. The germline V gene encodes CDR1 SGHNT and CDR2 YENEEA. V was pared by 5 bases and J by 2 bases, with 5 bases of the junction left unmatched. Here the CDR3 reads CASSRAGATYEQYF. The CDR3 DNA sequence: TGTGCCAGCAGCCGAGCGGGAGCAACCTACGAGCAGTACTTC.

This rearrangement joins TRBV29-1 to TRBJ1-2; the D gene is possibly TRBD1 (5 bases). The CDR3 is made up of 14 amino acids. Trimming cost V 4 bases and J 3 bases, with 15 bases left between them. CDR1 SQVTM and CDR2 ANQGSEA come from the germline V gene. CDR3 sequence: CSVAVAGWDYGYTF. The CDR3 nucleotides are TGCAGCGTTGCGGTTGCAGGGTGGGACTATGGCTACACCTTC.

CDR3 amino acids: CASSLDGDSLAVYNEQFF. The CDR3 DNA is TGTGCCAGCAGCTTAGACGGGGATTCACTAGCGGTATACAATGAGCAGTTCTTC. The rearrangement links TRBV11-2 to TRBJ2-1; TRBD2 matches 8 bases. After removal of 0 bases from V and 4 bases from J, the junction contained 11 bases not matched to a gene. Germline-derived CDR1 and CDR2 are SGHAT and FQNNGV. CDR3 length: 18 residues.

This chain connects TRBV5-1 to TRBJ2-2; D possibly corresponds to TRBD2 (6 bases). Germline V gives CDR1 SGHRS, CDR2 YFSETQ. The CDR3 has 19 residues. V lost 2 bases and J 7 bases, leaving 27 bases between the germline ends. CDR3 region: CASSFRRTFREIEGGELFF. CDR3 in DNA: TGCGCCAGCAGCTTCCGACGGACCTTCCGGGAGATCGAGGGCGGGGAGCTGTTTTTT.

The J gene is TRBJ2-3, the V gene TRBV12-5; no reliable D call. The germline gives CDR1 LGHNT, CDR2 FRNRAP. CDR3 length: 14 residues. The V end was cut by 3 bases, the J end by 1 base, with 8 bases between. CDR3 residues: CASGFEAGTDTQYF. In DNA form, the CDR3 reads TGTGCTAGTGGTTTTGAAGCTGGCACAGATACGCAGTATTTT. Using reference TRBV12-5 and TRBJ2-3 for the parts outside the CDR3, the full variable domain is DARVTQTPRHKVTEMGQEVTMRCQPILGHNTVFWYRQTMMQGLELLAYFRNRAPLDDSGMPKDRFSAEMPDATLATLKIQPSEPRDSAVYFCASGFEAGTDTQYFGPGTRLTVL.